These 12 T cell receptor beta chains originate from one sample sequenced in a study of shared clonotypes between healthy human individuals. Only in-frame clones appear in the TCRdb table, and some are missing; sequencing was by immunoSEQ multiplex PCR. The sample records over a million clones, around 82% being singletons. Sequencing used memory CD4+ T cells from PBMCs. Subset here: CD45RA-negative fraction. The receptors were sampled from a young man in good health. Some clones in this sample may be carry-over from other donors' samples.

This clone was counted between two and nine times. The genes are TRBV10-3 and TRBJ1-5, with D possibly being TRBD1 (6 bases). Trimming left V 4 bases short and J 7 bases short, with 14 bases between. Germline V gene sequence: CDR1 ENHRY, CDR2 SYGVKD. This CDR3 is built from 14 residues. The CDR3 protein is CAISVSEGEQPQHF. CDR3 DNA sequence: TGTGCCATCAGTGTGTCGGAGGGGGAGCAGCCCCAGCATTTT.

The chain carries TRBV27 and TRBJ1-1; D possibly corresponds to TRBD1 (6 bases). The V end was cut by 5 bases, the J end by 3 bases, with 22 bases between. This CDR3 is 17 amino acids long. Germline CDR1 MNHEY, CDR2 SMNVEV (reference sequence). In DNA, the CDR3 is TGTGCCAGCAGTGTGAACAGGGTTTACCCGCGTGACACTGAAGCTTTCTTT. It codes for CASSVNRVYPRDTEAFF.

This chain connects TRBV5-1 to TRBJ1-3; maybe TRBD1 (6 bases). With 4 bases removed from V and 2 bases from J, the gap between germline ends came to 10 bases. CDR1 SGHRS and CDR2 YFSETQ come from the germline V gene. CDR3 size: 14 residues. CDR3 DNA: TGCGCCAGCAGCAGGACAGCCGCTGGAAACACCATATATTTT. Translation: CASSRTAAGNTIYF.

This clone appeared a single time. J is TRBJ2-1 and V is TRBV5-1, with D perhaps TRBD2 (5 bases). Trimming cost V 2 bases and J 7 bases, with 7 bases left between them. CDR1 is SGHRS, CDR2 YFSETQ, per germline. This CDR3 contains 12 residues. CDR3 bases: TGCGCCAGCAGCTTCGGGAATAATGAGCAGTTCTTC. Protein product: CASSFGNNEQFF.

The chain joins TRBV28 to TRBJ1-1; 8 nucleotides align to TRBD1. J gave up 7 bases and V 5 bases, and 9 bases lay outside the gene matches. This CDR3 contains 14 residues. Germline CDR1 MDHEN, CDR2 SYDVKM. The DNA of the CDR3 is TGTGCCAGCAGTCCGCAGGGGGCGGAGGATGAAGCTTTCTTT. Its translation is CASSPQGAEDEAFF. The full variable domain, rest sourced from reference TRBV28 and TRBJ1-1, is DVKVTQSSRYLVKRTGEKVFLECVQDMDHENMFWYRQDPGLGLRLIYFSYDVKMKEKGDIPEGYSVSREKKERFSLILESASTNQTSMYLCASSPQGAEDEAFFGQGTRLTVV.

This chain joins TRBV4-3 and TRBJ1-2; 7 bases are a match to TRBD1. The CDR3 has 15 amino acids. The ends lost 1 base at V and 1 base at J; junction bases unmatched: 3. CDR1 LGHNA and CDR2 YSLEER come from the germline V gene. The CDR3, as DNA: TGCGCCAGCAGCCAAGCAGGGGGGCGTAACTATGGCTACACCTTC. This codes for CASSQAGGRNYGYTF.

V and J are TRBV5-1 and TRBJ2-5; D call uncertain. Trimming removed 2 bases at V and 1 base at J, with 6 bases between. Germline V gives CDR1 SGHRS, CDR2 YFSETQ. The CDR3 is made up of 13 amino acids. The CDR3 bases are TGCGCCAGCAGCTTTAGTAGCCAAGAGACCCAGTACTTC. Translation gives CASSFSSQETQYF.

V gene TRBV9 combines with J gene TRBJ2-2, with 8 positions matching TRBD1. This CDR3 has 15 amino acids. Germline V gene sequence: CDR1 SGDLS, CDR2 YYNGEE. Trimming took 2 bases from V and 4 from J; bases not matched to a gene: 4. In DNA form, the CDR3 reads TGTGCCAGCAGCGTCAGGGGGCTGGGCACCGGGGAGCTGTTTTTT. Translated, it gives CASSVRGLGTGELFF.

J is TRBJ1-3 and V is TRBV28; no reliable D call. Trimming left V 4 bases short and J 3 bases short, with 10 bases between. The CDR3 consists of 14 residues. CDR1 is MDHEN, CDR2 SYDVKM, per germline. The CDR3 spells CASSYRFLGNTIYF. DNA of the CDR3: TGTGCCAGCAGTTACCGGTTCCTTGGAAACACCATATATTTT.

The chain links TRBV7-2 to TRBJ1-1, with a tentative D call TRBD1 (5 bases). The CDR3 is 15 amino acids. Looked up from germline, CDR1 is SGHTA and CDR2 is FQGNSA. Trimming left V 6 bases short and J 4 bases short, with 18 bases between. The CDR3 is CASRLLGQGGTEAFF. In nucleotides, the CDR3 is TGTGCCAGCAGACTCCTGGGGCAGGGTGGCACTGAAGCTTTCTTT.

This sequence joins TRBV18 and TRBJ2-7; 7 nucleotides line up with TRBD1. Germline V CDR1 and CDR2: KGHSH, LQKENI. V gave up 1 base and J gave up 6 bases; unmatched junction bases: 6. The CDR3 runs 14 residues. The CDR3 nucleotides read TGTGCCAGCTCACCACAACAGGGGTTCGGCGAGCAGTACTTC. This sequence encodes CASSPQQGFGEQYF.

This chain connects TRBV7-8 to TRBJ1-1, with 7 nucleotides matching TRBD1. CDR1 and CDR2 (germline): SGHVS, FQNEAQ. J gave up 0 bases and V 1 base, and 2 bases lay outside the gene matches. The CDR3 covers 15 residues. The CDR3 spells CASSLGGQLNTEAFF. The CDR3, as DNA: TGTGCCAGCAGCTTAGGGGGACAGTTGAACACTGAAGCTTTCTTT.